This T cell receptor (beta chain) was identified during a study of shared clonotypes between healthy human individuals. Germline CDR1 is SGHTA and CDR2 is FQGNSA. The CDR3 spans 15 residues. Trimming left V 4 bases short and J 4 bases short, with 11 bases between. Execution of the assay was at deep level. Libraries were prepared by immunoSEQ multiplex PCR; TCRdb keeps only in-frame clonotypes and omits some of them. The data show 2 million to 2.5 million clones, with roughly 93% seen just once and approximately 0.4% held by the top ten. This chain links TRBV7-2 with TRBJ1-6, with D maybe TRBD1 (5 bases). The sequenced sample was naive CD4+ T cells from PBMCs. The subset is: CD45RA+ positively selected. The TCR comes from a man aged 18 to 29 in good health. Some clones in this sample may be carry-over from other donors' samples. Here the CDR3 DNA reads TGTGCCAGCAGCTCCATCAGGGTTTATAATTCACCCCTCCACTTT. Translation gives CASSSIRVYNSPLHF. The entire variable domain, with the rest obtained from reference TRBV7-2 and TRBJ1-6, is as follows: GAGVSQSPSNKVTEKGKDVELRCDPISGHTALYWYRQSLGQGLEFLIYFQGNSAPDKSGLPSDRFSAERTGGSVSTLTIQRTQQEDSAVYLCASSSIRVYNSPLHFGNGTRLTVT.